The subject of this entry is one T cell receptor (beta chain). These data come from a study of T cell repertoires in cytomegalovirus infection. TCRdb recomputed calls from the reads with MiXCR, one row per CDR3 protein. The sample has 80,000 to 130,000 distinct CDR3 sequences; about 22% are singletons. This CDR3 region has 12 residues. Trimming pared 1 base from V and 8 bases from J, leaving 5 bases between. CDR1 and CDR2 (germline): MGHDK, SYGVNS. This sequence joins TRBV25-1 and TRBJ1-4; D is unresolved. The specimen was CD8+ T cells from PBMCs. This receptor was taken from a human donor in good health (CMV status not recorded). Some clones in this sample may be carry-over from other donors' samples. CDR3 DNA sequence: TGTGCCAGCAGTGAATCCGGGGAAAAACTGTTTTTT. Encoded protein: CASSESGEKLFF. Using reference TRBV25-1 and TRBJ1-4 for the parts outside the CDR3, the full variable domain is EADIYQTPRYLVIGTGKKITLECSQTMGHDKMYWYQQDPGMELHLIHYSYGVNSTEKGDLSSESTVSRIRTEHFPLTLESARPSHTSQYLCASSESGEKLFFGSGTQLSVL.